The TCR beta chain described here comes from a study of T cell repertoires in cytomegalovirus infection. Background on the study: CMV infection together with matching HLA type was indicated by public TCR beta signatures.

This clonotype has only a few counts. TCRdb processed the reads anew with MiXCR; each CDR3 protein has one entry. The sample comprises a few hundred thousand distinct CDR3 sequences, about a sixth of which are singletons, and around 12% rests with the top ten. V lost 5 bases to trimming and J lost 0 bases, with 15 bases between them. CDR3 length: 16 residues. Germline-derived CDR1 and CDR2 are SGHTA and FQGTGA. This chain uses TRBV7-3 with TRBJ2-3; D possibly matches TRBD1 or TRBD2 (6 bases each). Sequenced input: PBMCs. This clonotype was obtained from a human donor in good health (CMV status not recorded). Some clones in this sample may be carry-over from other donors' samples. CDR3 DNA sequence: TGTGCCAGCAGCCGTGGGGGCGGGGCTAGCACAGATACGCAGTATTTT. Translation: CASSRGGGASTDTQYF.